These 26 T cell receptor beta chains came from one sample sequenced in a study of cytomegalovirus exposure and HLA in healthy donors. The PCR contained 60 Vbeta and 13 Jbeta primers. The data were produced by immunoSEQ multiplex PCR, yet TCRdb's version contains in-frame clones alone and is incomplete. The clone table shows around 190,000 clones, with the ten largest holding approximately 1%. Sequencing used PBMCs. Receptor source: a woman in her twenties or thirties in good health and CMV-seropositive.

The chain joins TRBV12-5 to TRBJ2-1; D is unresolved. CDR1 and CDR2 from the germline V gene are LGHNT and FRNRAP. Trimming removed 4 bases at V and 6 bases at J, with 13 bases between. The CDR3 extends over 14 amino acids. The CDR3: CASGSPPLGNEQFF. The CDR3 region has the DNA TGTGCTAGTGGTTCCCCCCCCCTCGGCAATGAGCAGTTCTTC.

The chain is built from TRBV5-1 and TRBJ2-7, with 9 positions matching TRBD2. V lost 2 bases to trimming and J lost 2 bases; unmatched junction nucleotides: 2. This CDR3 contains 14 residues. The germline V gene has CDR1 SGHRS and CDR2 YFSETQ. The CDR3 nucleotides are TGCGCCAGCAGCTTCGGACTAGCGCCCTACGAGCAGTACTTC. This gives the protein CASSFGLAPYEQYF.

This chain connects TRBV2 to TRBJ1-6; D gene unclear. The CDR3 loop spans 15 amino acids. Trimming took off 3 bases at V and 5 bases at J, with 11 bases between the two ends. Germline V lookup: CDR1 SNHLY, CDR2 FYNNEI. As DNA, the CDR3 is TGTGCCAGCAGTGATCTTGGCCAGAATAATTCACCCCTCCACTTT. The encoded protein is CASSDLGQNNSPLHF.

CDR3 sequence: CASSLRLVPDTQYF. The CDR3 DNA reads TGTGCCAGCAGTCTGAGACTAGTCCCAGATACGCAGTATTTT. This chain uses TRBV28 with TRBJ2-3, with D maybe TRBD2 (6 bases). The CDR3 runs 14 residues. The germline V gene encodes CDR1 MDHEN and CDR2 SYDVKM. Trimming removed 5 bases at V and 4 bases at J, with 13 bases between.

This chain uses TRBV7-6 with TRBJ1-1; D is undetermined. Germline CDR1 SGHVS, CDR2 FNYEAQ. The CDR3 contains 12 residues. V was shortened by 5 bases and J by 7 bases, with 11 bases between the two germline ends. The CDR3 protein is CASSPHSGEAFF. CDR3 nucleotides: TGTGCCAGCAGCCCGCACTCGGGTGAAGCTTTCTTT.

The chain employs TRBV10-3 and TRBJ1-2, with 9 bases aligning to TRBD1. This CDR3 has 16 amino acids. CDR1 and CDR2 (germline): ENHRY, SYGVKD. Unmatched junction bases numbered 3, after V lost 0 bases and J lost 1 base. CDR3 amino acids: CAISESKGQGNYGYTF. CDR3 sequence (DNA): TGTGCCATCAGTGAGTCGAAGGGACAGGGTAACTATGGCTACACCTTC.

J is TRBJ2-3 and V is TRBV9; tentative D call: TRBD2 (5 bases). Germline V gene sequence: CDR1 SGDLS, CDR2 YYNGEE. This CDR3 has 14 residues. The V and J ends lost 1 base and 3 bases respectively, with 9 bases between them. The CDR3 nucleotides are TGTGCCAGCAGCGTAAGAGGGATGACAGATACGCAGTATTTT. Its protein is CASSVRGMTDTQYF.

The chain uses TRBV6-5 and TRBJ1-6; possibly TRBD1 for D (5 bases). Germline CDR1 is MNHEY and CDR2 is SVGAGI. CDR3 size: 15 residues. V lost 6 bases and J 3 bases, leaving 12 bases between the germline ends. As DNA, the CDR3 is TGTGCCAGCAGCCCCGGGGGGATCTATAATTCACCCCTCCACTTT. Translated: CASSPGGIYNSPLHF.

The chain employs TRBV7-2 and TRBJ1-2; D gene ambiguous. Trimming shortened V by 1 base and J by 2 bases, and 11 bases separated the two germline ends. Germline values: CDR1 SGHTA, CDR2 FQGNSA. The CDR3 has 15 residues. The CDR3: CASSLVREGNYGYTF. The DNA of the CDR3 is TGTGCCAGCAGCTTAGTTAGGGAGGGAAACTATGGCTACACCTTC.

The chain employs TRBV10-3 and TRBJ2-1; TRBD2 matches 9 bases. The junction had 14 bases not matched to a gene; V was cut back by 10 bases and J by 7 bases. This CDR3 is 15 amino acids long. Germline-derived CDR1 and CDR2 are ENHRY and SYGVKD. CDR3 residues: CASGFSGSGGNEQFF. The DNA for the CDR3 is TGTGCCAGTGGCTTTAGCGGGAGTGGAGGTAATGAGCAGTTCTTC.

V gene TRBV5-6 combines with J gene TRBJ2-7; a weak D match, TRBD1 (7 bases). Trimming took 6 bases from V and 5 from J, leaving 12 bases between them. CDR3 length: 12 residues. Germline CDR1 and CDR2: SGHDT and YYEEEE. The CDR3 sequence is CASMAGGNEQYF. The CDR3 nucleotides are TGTGCCAGCATGGCAGGGGGGAACGAGCAGTACTTC.

The chain couples TRBV7-9 to TRBJ2-3; 8 nucleotides line up with TRBD1. V lost 3 bases, J lost 9 bases, and 11 bases stayed unmatched. CDR1 is SEHNR and CDR2 is FQNEAQ in the germline V gene (reference sequence). The CDR3 loop spans 15 amino acids. CDR3 sequence reads: CASSFNREGDRTQYF. The DNA of the CDR3 is TGTGCCAGCAGCTTCAACAGGGAAGGGGACAGGACGCAGTATTTT.

The chain links TRBV28 to TRBJ2-7; 7 bases agree with TRBD1. V shed 3 bases and J 2 bases; nucleotides not matched to a gene: 10. The CDR3 covers 16 residues. Germline V CDR1 and CDR2: MDHEN, SYDVKM. The CDR3 spells CASSFSASGTAYEQYF. CDR3 nucleotides: TGTGCCAGCAGTTTTTCCGCGTCCGGGACAGCCTACGAGCAGTACTTC.

The V call is TRBV5-1, the J call TRBJ2-2; 7 nucleotides line up with TRBD1. V lost 5 bases and J lost 1; bases outside the gene matches: 5. CDR3 length equals 15 residues. Per the germline V gene, CDR1 is SGHRS and CDR2 is YFSETQ. The CDR3 sequence: CASRWRQGNTGELFF. The DNA of the CDR3 is TGCGCCAGCAGGTGGAGACAGGGGAACACCGGGGAGCTGTTTTTT.

The V call is TRBV7-2, the J call TRBJ1-2, with TRBD1 matching 7 bases. The length of the CDR3 is 15 residues. Germline V gene lookup returns CDR1 SGHTA and CDR2 FQGNSA. Trimming at V came to 1 base and at J to 3 bases, leaving 5 bases not matched to a gene. The DNA of the CDR3 is TGTGCCAGCAGCTTAGAGAGGGGGCGTGACTATGGCTACACCTTC. Amino acid sequence: CASSLERGRDYGYTF.

This chain joins TRBV15 and TRBJ2-7; TRBD1 is a possible D gene (6 bases). The CDR3 extends over 15 amino acids. V was shortened by 4 bases and J by 2 bases, with 15 bases between the two germline ends. Germline CDR1 LNHNV, CDR2 YYDKDF (reference sequence). CDR3: CATSTRDTAPYEQYF. CDR3 sequence (DNA): TGTGCCACCAGCACCCGGGACACCGCACCCTACGAGCAGTACTTC.

The chain recombines TRBV4-1 with TRBJ2-1; D is ambiguous. This CDR3 region has 14 residues. The V and J ends lost 4 bases and 5 bases respectively, with 12 bases between them. Germline values: CDR1 MGHRA, CDR2 YSYEKL. CDR3 nucleotide sequence: TGCGCCAGCAGCCGACTCCAAACGAACAATGAGCAGTTCTTC. Translated: CASSRLQTNNEQFF.

The V call is TRBV27, the J call TRBJ2-5, with 7 positions matching TRBD1. The J call may be in error: the DNA end matches TRBJ2-7 better. Germline values: CDR1 MNHEY, CDR2 SMNVEV (reference sequence). The CDR3 totals 15 residues. The CDR3, as DNA: TGTGCCAGCAGTTTATCCCCGGGACAGCTCTACGAGCAGTACTTC. Residues: CASSLSPGQLYEQYF.

The V call is TRBV9, the J call TRBJ2-7; TRBD1 might be the D (7 bases). Germline CDR1 is SGDLS and CDR2 is YYNGEE. The CDR3 consists of 16 residues. V lost 6 bases to trimming and J lost 0 bases, with 19 bases between them. CDR3 sequence reads: CASTPPRRDSSYEQYF. The DNA for the CDR3 is TGTGCCAGCACCCCTCCACGGCGGGACAGCTCCTACGAGCAGTACTTC.

This chain joins TRBV11-3 and TRBJ2-2; tentatively, D is TRBD1 (5 bases). Germline V lookup: CDR1 SGHNT, CDR2 YENEEA. This CDR3 has 16 residues. V lost 4 bases and J lost 4, with 16 bases in between. The CDR3 is CASSSAGYGSTGELFF. The CDR3 bases are TGTGCCAGCAGCTCCGCAGGGTATGGTTCCACCGGGGAGCTGTTTTTT.

The chain is built from TRBV5-1 and TRBJ2-7; weak D call: TRBD2 (6 bases). Per the germline V gene, CDR1 is SGHRS and CDR2 is YFSETQ. V was trimmed by 0 bases and J by 9 bases, leaving 16 bases between them. The CDR3 has 14 residues. In nucleotides, the CDR3 is TGCGCCAGCAGCTTGGCCGGGGCGGGGTATGGGCAGTACTTC. It codes for CASSLAGAGYGQYF.

The chain employs TRBV5-1 and TRBJ2-7; TRBD1 matches 9 bases. V shed 0 bases and J 3 bases; nucleotides not matched to a gene: 4. The length of the CDR3 is 15 residues. Germline V lookup: CDR1 SGHRS, CDR2 YFSETQ. The CDR3 DNA reads as TGCGCCAGCAGCTTGGACGGGACAGGGTACTACGAGCAGTACTTC. It yields the protein CASSLDGTGYYEQYF.

The chain combines TRBV28 with TRBJ2-5, with unresolved D. Trimming removed 2 bases at V and 2 bases at J, with 6 bases between. The CDR3 consists of 13 residues. CDR1 and CDR2 (germline): MDHEN, SYDVKM. As DNA, the CDR3 is TGTGCCAGCAGTTTAGAGTGGCAAGAGACCCAGTACTTC. Amino acid sequence: CASSLEWQETQYF. Using reference TRBV28 and TRBJ2-5 for the parts outside the CDR3, the full variable domain is DVKVTQSSRYLVKRTGEKVFLECVQDMDHENMFWYRQDPGLGLRLIYFSYDVKMKEKGDIPEGYSVSREKKERFSLILESASTNQTSMYLCASSLEWQETQYFGPGTRLLVL.

The chain carries TRBV7-2 and TRBJ2-7, with TRBD1 matching over 8 bases. With 4 bases clipped from V and 5 bases from J, the junction kept 4 bases outside the gene matches. The CDR3 runs to 13 residues. From germline, CDR1 is SGHTA and CDR2 FQGNSA. The CDR3 spells CASSSLTGDEQYF. CDR3 in DNA: TGTGCCAGCAGCTCTTTGACAGGGGACGAGCAGTACTTC.

The CDR3 region is CASSPAIVYGYTF. The CDR3 DNA sequence: TGTGCCAGCAGCCCCGCTATCGTCTATGGCTACACCTTC. The gene calls are TRBV6-5 and TRBJ1-2; the D is unclear. Germline assignment: CDR1 MNHEY and CDR2 SVGAGI. Trimming took off 6 bases at V and 4 bases at J, with 12 bases between the two ends. The CDR3 has 13 amino acids.

The V call is TRBV6-5, the J call TRBJ1-2; D is ambiguous. The CDR3 consists of 14 residues. CDR1 and CDR2 (germline): MNHEY, SVGAGI. V gave up 6 bases and J gave up 2 bases, with 13 bases separating them. The CDR3 nucleotides read TGTGCCAGCAGCCCTGCGGGGTACAACTATGGCTACACCTTC. This codes for CASSPAGYNYGYTF.